Each of the 16 T cell receptor beta chains below was sequenced from the same sample in a study of blood T cell repertoires in COVID-19. The table came from immunoSEQ multiplex PCR; TCRdb's copy has only in-frame clones and leaves some out. The top ten hold under 3% of the sample, which has 250,000 to 350,000 clones, almost 90% seen once. Sequenced sample: peripheral blood. These receptors came from a woman in her twenties or thirties with COVID-19, enrolled during active disease.

The CDR3, as DNA: TGTGCCAGTAGTATAGATGGCGGTCCCAATCAGCCCCAGCATTTT. This gives the protein CASSIDGGPNQPQHF. The chain has TRBV19 and TRBJ1-5; unclear D gene. Trimming left V 0 bases short and J 3 bases short, with 9 bases between. Germline loops: CDR1 LNHDA, CDR2 SQIVND (reference sequence). The CDR3 loop spans 15 amino acids.

CDR3 DNA sequence: TGTGCCAGCAGCTTAGGGTCCGGGAGGTACGAGCAGTACTTC. This sequence encodes CASSLGSGRYEQYF. The J gene is TRBJ2-7, the V gene TRBV11-2, with 7 bases aligning to TRBD2. V lost 1 base and J lost 4; bases outside the gene matches: 4. The V gene's germline CDR1 is SGHAT and CDR2 FQNNGV. This CDR3 comprises 14 residues.

The J gene is TRBJ2-2, the V gene TRBV5-8, with unresolved D. Germline CDR1 reads SGHTS; CDR2 reads YDEGEE. The CDR3 length is 14 residues. V was clipped by 0 bases and J by 3 bases, with 6 bases between them. The CDR3 DNA is TGTGCCAGCAGCTTGGGAACATACACCGGGGAGCTGTTTTTT. Translated: CASSLGTYTGELFF.

The chain links TRBV29-1 to TRBJ1-5; the D is unclear. The CDR3 sequence is 14 residues long. CDR1 is SQVTM, CDR2 ANQGSEA, per germline. V gave up 8 bases and J gave up 2 bases, with 16 bases separating them. The CDR3 protein is CSNQLRVGNQPQHF. CDR3 sequence (DNA): TGCAGCAACCAGCTCCGGGTGGGCAATCAGCCCCAGCATTTT.

The V call is TRBV6-6, the J call TRBJ2-1; D is possibly TRBD2 (6 bases). The CDR3 length is 15 residues. CDR1 MNHNY and CDR2 SVGAGI come from the germline V gene (reference sequence). Trimming took off 2 bases at V and 8 bases at J, with 16 bases between the two ends. The CDR3 DNA reads TGTGCCAGCAGTTACGGGGGACTGCGGGTCGATGAGCAGTTCTTC. This encodes CASSYGGLRVDEQFF.

Worth noting for this clone: One junction end disagrees with the germline gene, perhaps due to a read error. The genes are TRBV30 and TRBJ1-3; a weak D match, TRBD1 (6 bases). The CDR3 spans 13 residues. CDR1 and CDR2 (germline): GTSNPN, SVGIG (reference sequence). Written as DNA, the CDR3 is TGTGCCTGTAACAGGGTTCTTGGAGACACCATATATTTT. This gives the protein CACNRVLGDTIYF.

The rearrangement links TRBV9 to TRBJ1-3; D remains unclear. The CDR3 loop spans 15 amino acids. Germline CDR1 is SGDLS and CDR2 is YYNGEE. Trimming removed 1 base from V and 1 base from J, with 9 bases in between. CDR3 sequence (DNA): TGTGCCAGCAGCGTAAGTGCGGATTCTGGAAACACCATATATTTT. Amino acid sequence: CASSVSADSGNTIYF.

The chain combines TRBV29-1 with TRBJ1-2; 7 bases fit TRBD1. This CDR3 spans 14 amino acids. Trimming at V came to 4 bases and at J to 4 bases, leaving 9 bases not matched to a gene. Germline CDR1 reads SQVTM; CDR2 reads ANQGSEA. Here the CDR3 reads CSVVGTALSYGYTF. In nucleotides, the CDR3 is TGCAGCGTTGTTGGGACAGCCCTTTCCTATGGCTACACCTTC.

The genes are TRBV18 and TRBJ2-1, with TRBD2 identical over 7 bases. V dropped 0 bases and J dropped 3; count of bases not matched to a gene: 5. Germline V gene lookup returns CDR1 KGHSH and CDR2 LQKENI. The CDR3 is 16 residues long. Here the CDR3 reads CASSPPSAGLYNEQFF. In nucleotides, the CDR3 is TGTGCCAGCTCACCACCCTCAGCGGGACTCTACAATGAGCAGTTCTTC.

The V call is TRBV23-1, the J call TRBJ1-1; tentatively, D is TRBD1 (5 bases). TRBV23-1 is sorted into the ORF group, with uncertain function. With 0 bases removed from V and 3 bases from J, the gap between germline ends came to 26 bases. The CDR3 runs 20 residues. The CDR3 DNA follows: TGCGCCAGCAGTCAATCTCGGAGATGGGGCAGGGAGGGATGGGACACTGAAGCTTTCTTT. Protein: CASSQSRRWGREGWDTEAFF.

The genes are TRBV19 and TRBJ1-5; 8 bases are shared with TRBD1. Trimming removed 8 bases from V and 6 bases from J; junction bases left unmatched: 3. The CDR3 covers 12 residues. Germline V gene data show CDR1 as LNHDA and CDR2 as SQIVND (reference sequence). The CDR3 DNA reads as TGTGCCAGTGACAGGGGAGGTCAGCCCCAGCATTTT. Translating it yields CASDRGGQPQHF.

V gene TRBV18 combines with J gene TRBJ1-2; 9 bases match TRBD1. Germline V gives CDR1 KGHSH, CDR2 LQKENI. This CDR3 has 12 amino acids. Trimming cost V 5 bases and J 6 bases; bases outside gene matches: 1. CDR3 in amino acids: CASSWTGDGYTF. The CDR3 nucleotides read TGTGCCAGCTCATGGACAGGGGATGGCTACACCTTC.

The rearrangement uses TRBV6-6 and TRBJ2-1; 7 nucleotides line up with TRBD1. The CDR3 consists of 15 residues. The V segment lost 2 bases and the J segment 7 bases; nucleotides outside the gene matches: 8. CDR1 and CDR2 from the germline V gene are MNHNY and SVGAGI (reference sequence). Here the CDR3 DNA reads TGTGCCAGCAGTTACCCCACAGGGGTTGGAAATGAGCAGTTCTTC. Protein: CASSYPTGVGNEQFF.

CDR3 nucleotides: TGTGCCAGCAGCTTATTGGGACAGGGGGGCTCCGAGCAGTACTTC. Its translation: CASSLLGQGGSEQYF. This sequence joins TRBV11-2 and TRBJ2-7; 11 bases line up with TRBD1. The J segment lost 6 bases and the V segment lost 2 bases, leaving 6 bases of the junction unmatched. Germline loops: CDR1 SGHAT, CDR2 FQNNGV. This CDR3 has 15 residues.

The J gene is TRBJ2-3, the V gene TRBV4-2, with 8 bases that match TRBD1. Germline trimming cut 0 bases from V and 1 base from J; bases unmatched to any gene: 6. Germline CDR1 LGHNA, CDR2 YNFKEQ. CDR3 length: 17 residues. In DNA form, the CDR3 reads TGTGCCAGCAGCCAAGAAATACCGGGACAGGGCACAGATACGCAGTATTTT. Its protein is CASSQEIPGQGTDTQYF.

The V gene is TRBV30, the J gene TRBJ2-7; 9 bases agree with TRBD2. The CDR3 totals 12 residues. The V gene end was trimmed by 5 bases and the J gene end by 4 bases; junction bases not matched to a gene: 3. CDR1 and CDR2 from the germline V gene are GTSNPN and SVGIG (reference sequence). Written as DNA, the CDR3 is TGTGCCTGGTCTAGCGGGATTTACGAGCAGTACTTC. Amino acids: CAWSSGIYEQYF.